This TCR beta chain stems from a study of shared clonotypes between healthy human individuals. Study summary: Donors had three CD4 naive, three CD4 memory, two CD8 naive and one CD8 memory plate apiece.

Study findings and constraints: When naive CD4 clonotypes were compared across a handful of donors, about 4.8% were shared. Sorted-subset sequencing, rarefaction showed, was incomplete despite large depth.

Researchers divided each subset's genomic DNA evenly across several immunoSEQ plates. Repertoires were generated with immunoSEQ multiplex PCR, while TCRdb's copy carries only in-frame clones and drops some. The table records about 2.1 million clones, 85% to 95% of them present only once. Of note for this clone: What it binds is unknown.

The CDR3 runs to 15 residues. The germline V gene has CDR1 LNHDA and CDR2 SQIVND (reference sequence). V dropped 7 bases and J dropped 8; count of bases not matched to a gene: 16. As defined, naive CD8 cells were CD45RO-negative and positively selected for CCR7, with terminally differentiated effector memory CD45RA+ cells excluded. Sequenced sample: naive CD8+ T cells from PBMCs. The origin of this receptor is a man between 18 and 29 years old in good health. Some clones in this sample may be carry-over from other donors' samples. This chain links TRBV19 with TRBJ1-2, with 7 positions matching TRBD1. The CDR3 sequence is CASTTFWSGTEGYTF. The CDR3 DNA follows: TGTGCCAGTACCACTTTCTGGTCTGGGACAGAAGGCTACACCTTC.